The 19 T cell receptor beta chains in this list originate from one sample, sequenced in a study of shared clonotypes between healthy human individuals. Terminally differentiated effector memory CD45RA+ cells were excluded by CCR7 positive selection of CD45RO-negative cells. TCRdb's copy holds only in-frame clones and misses some; the assay was immunoSEQ multiplex PCR. Of 1.5 million to 2.5 million clones listed, about 95% were seen once; the top ten hold under 1.5%. The specimen sequenced was naive CD8+ T cells sorted from blood. These TCRs come from a man in his late teens or twenties in good health.

This clone was recorded only once. V gene TRBV7-9 combines with J gene TRBJ2-1; the D is unclear. V dropped 1 base and J dropped 0 bases, with 16 bases sitting between them. The CDR3 contains 18 residues. The V gene's germline CDR1 is SEHNR and CDR2 FQNEAQ (reference sequence). CDR3 nucleotide sequence: TGTGCCAGCAGCTTAGGGATTGCGGATGAGAGCTCCTACAATGAGCAGTTCTTC. Encoded protein: CASSLGIADESSYNEQFF.

The J gene is TRBJ2-2, the V gene TRBV19, with D perhaps TRBD1 or TRBD2 (5 bases each). CDR3 length equals 14 residues. Germline assignment: CDR1 LNHDA and CDR2 SQIVND (reference sequence). V dropped 10 bases and J dropped 2 bases, with 14 bases sitting between them. The CDR3 DNA is TGTGCCACCTCGGGGCAGCCCAACACCGGGGAGCTGTTTTTT. It encodes CATSGQPNTGELFF.

This clone has more than one count but fewer than ten. The J gene is TRBJ2-1, the V gene TRBV4-2; D unresolved. This CDR3 contains 13 residues. Trimming pared 1 base from V and 6 bases from J, leaving 7 bases between. Germline CDR1 LGHNA, CDR2 YNFKEQ. The CDR3 DNA reads as TGTGCCAGCAGCCAAGCAGGCGGCAATGAGCAGTTCTTC. Protein: CASSQAGGNEQFF.

This clone was recorded only once. The chain couples TRBV6-1 to TRBJ1-2; the D is unclear. CDR1 and CDR2 from the germline V gene are MNHNS and SASEGT. V was shortened by 7 bases and J by 1 base, with 7 bases between the two germline ends. The CDR3 spans 12 residues. DNA for the CDR3: TGTGCCAGCAATCGGGTTAACTATGGCTACACCTTC. Translated: CASNRVNYGYTF.

Remarks on this clone: Other DNA sequences in this sample translate to the same CDR3. CDR3 in amino acids: CATSRDLADEQFF. The DNA for the CDR3 is TGTGCCACCAGCAGAGATTTGGCCGATGAGCAGTTCTTC. V and J are TRBV15 and TRBJ2-1; D gene unclear. Germline loops: CDR1 LNHNV, CDR2 YYDKDF (reference sequence). Trimming removed 0 bases from V and 8 bases from J, with 8 bases in between. This CDR3 has 13 residues. Full variable domain (remainder filled in from reference TRBV15 and TRBJ2-1): DAMVIQNPRYQVTQFGKPVTLSCSQTLNHNVMYWYQQKSSQAPKLLFHYYDKDFNNEADTPDNFQSRRPNTSFCFLDIRSPGLGDTAMYLCATSRDLADEQFFGPGTRLTVL.

This sequence joins TRBV29-1 and TRBJ2-5; 11 bases line up with TRBD1. This CDR3 spans 14 amino acids. V was clipped by 7 bases and J by 3 bases; unmatched bases: 7. The germline V gene encodes CDR1 SQVTM and CDR2 ANQGSEA. CDR3 amino acids: CSAWDRGSEETQYF. CDR3 DNA sequence: TGCAGCGCCTGGGACAGGGGGAGCGAAGAGACCCAGTACTTC.

Remarks on this clone: In the same sample, other DNA sequences code for this CDR3. V usage is TRBV4-1 and J usage is TRBJ2-7; D unresolved. Germline values: CDR1 MGHRA, CDR2 YSYEKL. Deletions cut 1 base from V and 1 base from J, with 8 bases between. The CDR3 spans 14 residues. CDR3: CASSQGVRSYEQYF. In nucleotides, the CDR3 is TGCGCCAGCAGCCAAGGCGTCAGATCCTACGAGCAGTACTTC.

V is TRBV27 and J is TRBJ2-7; the D call may be TRBD1 or TRBD2 (5 bases each). Trimming removed 2 bases at V and 6 bases at J, with 14 bases between. Germline V lookup: CDR1 MNHEY, CDR2 SMNVEV (reference sequence). There are 14 residues in the CDR3. The CDR3 protein is CASSLRAGGGEQYF. DNA for the CDR3: TGTGCCAGCAGTTTAAGGGCAGGTGGGGGCGAGCAGTACTTC.

This chain joins TRBV5-6 and TRBJ2-3, with a possible D match to TRBD1 (5 bases). CDR1 SGHDT and CDR2 YYEEEE come from the germline V gene. V was cut by 0 bases and J by 2 bases, with 13 bases left in between. The CDR3 has 16 amino acids. The CDR3 protein is CASSLGGAGITDTQYF. The CDR3 DNA reads TGTGCCAGCAGCTTGGGTGGGGCAGGGATCACAGATACGCAGTATTTT.

The chain recombines TRBV19 with TRBJ1-6; the D is unclear. This CDR3 has 15 amino acids. CDR1 and CDR2 from the germline V gene are LNHDA and SQIVND (reference sequence). V was cut by 7 bases and J by 0 bases, with 10 bases left in between. Written as DNA, the CDR3 is TGTGCCAGTAACGGTCTGAGCTCCTATAATTCACCCCTCCACTTT. Amino acid sequence: CASNGLSSYNSPLHF.

In regard to this clone: Other DNA variants within this sample encode the same CDR3. The chain carries TRBV6-5 and TRBJ2-7; 11 bases map to TRBD2. After removal of 3 bases from V and 3 bases from J, the junction contained 4 bases not matched to a gene. Germline V gene sequence: CDR1 MNHEY, CDR2 SVGAGI. The length of the CDR3 is 15 residues. The CDR3: CASSYPGTSGYEQYF. The DNA for the CDR3 is TGTGCCAGCAGTTATCCCGGGACTAGCGGCTACGAGCAGTACTTC.

The chain joins TRBV6-1 to TRBJ2-5; 7 bases are a match to TRBD1. Germline CDR1 reads MNHNS; CDR2 reads SASEGT. This CDR3 is built from 15 residues. J lost 1 base, V lost 3 bases, and 5 bases had no gene match. DNA for the CDR3: TGTGCCAGCAGTGAGCCCGGGACAGCCCAAGAGACCCAGTACTTC. Translation: CASSEPGTAQETQYF.

V and J are TRBV5-6 and TRBJ1-5, with 7 bases identical to TRBD1. V lost 4 bases to trimming and J lost 6 bases; unmatched junction nucleotides: 10. The germline gives CDR1 SGHDT, CDR2 YYEEEE. The CDR3 loop spans 15 amino acids. The CDR3 is CASSDGTAGIQPQHF. The CDR3 DNA follows: TGTGCCAGCAGCGACGGGACAGCCGGCATTCAGCCCCAGCATTTT.

The chain links TRBV7-8 to TRBJ2-2; D is ambiguous. Germline CDR1 SGHVS, CDR2 FQNEAQ. Between the trimmed V and J ends, which lost 5 bases and 5 bases, there was a span of 3 bases. The CDR3 covers 11 residues. CDR3 loop: CASSNTGELFF. The DNA for the CDR3 is TGTGCCAGCAGCAATACCGGGGAGCTGTTTTTT.

In regard to this clone: The same CDR3 arises from other DNA sequences in this sample as well. The V and J genes are TRBV6-5 and TRBJ1-6, with D perhaps matching TRBD1 (5 bases). This CDR3 region has 13 residues. Germline loops: CDR1 MNHEY, CDR2 SVGAGI. Trimming stripped 2 bases from V and 7 bases from J, with 6 bases between. The CDR3 here is CASSYTGNSPLHF. In nucleotides, the CDR3 is TGTGCCAGCAGTTACACAGGAAATTCACCCCTCCACTTT.

This clone showed up just once. The chain couples TRBV4-3 to TRBJ2-2; 10 bases agree with TRBD2. Germline trimming cut 4 bases from V and 7 bases from J; bases unmatched to any gene: 9. Germline CDR1 and CDR2: LGHNA and YSLEER. The CDR3 is 16 residues long. The CDR3 nucleotides are TGCGCCAGCAGCCTAATAGCGGGAGGCGGAGACGGGGAGCTGTTTTTT. This codes for CASSLIAGGGDGELFF.

The chain links TRBV7-9 to TRBJ2-5; 8 bases agree with TRBD1. Trimming cost V 6 bases and J 5 bases; bases outside gene matches: 11. The CDR3 has 15 amino acids. The germline gives CDR1 SEHNR, CDR2 FQNEAQ (reference sequence). In DNA form, the CDR3 reads TGTGCCAGCAGACCAGGACAGGGTTATTACGAGACCCAGTACTTC. It encodes CASRPGQGYYETQYF.

The CDR3 reads CASSLRSPQDTGELFF. CDR3 coding DNA: TGCGCCAGCAGCTTGCGTTCCCCGCAAGACACCGGGGAGCTGTTTTTT. The chain joins TRBV5-1 to TRBJ2-2; D is uncertain. The CDR3 runs to 16 residues. Trimming left V 1 base short and J 3 bases short, with 13 bases between. The germline CDR1 and CDR2 sequences are SGHRS and YFSETQ. Using reference TRBV5-1 and TRBJ2-2 for the parts outside the CDR3, the full variable domain is KAGVTQTPRYLIKTRGQQVTLSCSPISGHRSVSWYQQTPGQGLQFLFEYFSETQRNKGNFPGRFSGRQFSNSRSEMNVSTLELGDSALYLCASSLRSPQDTGELFFGEGSRLTVL.

The rearrangement uses TRBV5-1 and TRBJ2-1; 8 bases match TRBD2. This CDR3 has 17 residues. Per the germline V gene, CDR1 is SGHRS and CDR2 is YFSETQ. V lost 0 bases, J lost 8 bases, and 13 bases stayed unmatched. This CDR3 is CASSLEIAGLRVDEQFF. Written as DNA, the CDR3 is TGCGCCAGCAGCTTGGAGATAGCGGGGCTGAGGGTGGATGAGCAGTTCTTC.